Following are 6 T cell receptor beta chains from one sample sequenced in a study of shared T cell receptors in the human thymus. Using immunoSEQ multiplex PCR, the repertoire was profiled, and TCRdb retains in-frame clones only, with some absent. The table has more than 550,000 clones, 75% to 90% seen once. These sequences were also reported in another study, on human thymus T cells.

The material sequenced was thymocytes. These receptors were collected from a girl younger than two with a congenital heart defect.

The V and J genes are TRBV27 and TRBJ2-7; 8 bases agree with TRBD1. V dropped 6 bases and J dropped 2; count of bases not matched to a gene: 9. CDR1 and CDR2 (germline): MNHEY, SMNVEV (reference sequence). The length of the CDR3 is 15 residues. CDR3 loop: CASRPHRGFPYEQYF. As DNA, the CDR3 is TGTGCCAGCAGACCTCACAGGGGGTTTCCCTACGAGCAGTACTTC.

The CDR3 coding sequence is TGTGCCAGCAGTGACCAAGGGGTTGCGGGCTACACCTTC. This sequence encodes CASSDQGVAGYTF. The V call is TRBV6-4, the J call TRBJ1-2; D might be TRBD1 (5 bases). The CDR3 is 13 residues long. The germline V gene has CDR1 MRHNA and CDR2 SNTAGT. V was clipped by 2 bases and J by 8 bases, with 12 bases between them.

The gene calls are TRBV15 and TRBJ2-2; 12 nucleotides match TRBD2. The CDR3 covers 20 residues. V lost 3 bases to trimming and J lost 4 bases; unmatched junction nucleotides: 15. Looked up from germline, CDR1 is LNHNV and CDR2 is YYDKDF (reference sequence). The CDR3 loop reads CATSRANRLAGGHGTGELFF. In nucleotides, the CDR3 is TGTGCCACCAGCAGGGCTAATAGGCTAGCGGGGGGGCATGGCACCGGGGAGCTGTTTTTT.

This chain connects TRBV19 to TRBJ1-6, with TRBD1 matching over 12 bases. After removal of 6 bases from V and 9 bases from J, the junction contained 9 bases not matched to a gene. The CDR3 totals 16 residues. The germline V gene has CDR1 LNHDA and CDR2 SQIVND (reference sequence). In DNA form, the CDR3 reads TGTGCCAGTAGCATGGGACAGGGGGCGCGAAGTTCACCCCTCCACTTT. This translates into CASSMGQGARSSPLHF.

This clone is a singleton in its sample. This chain uses TRBV27 with TRBJ1-4; unclear D gene. Trimming left V 4 bases short and J 8 bases short, with 17 bases between. The CDR3 has 15 amino acids. Per the germline V gene, CDR1 is MNHEY and CDR2 is SMNVEV (reference sequence). The DNA of the CDR3 is TGTGCCAGCAGTTCCCGCGGCCGGGAGAGGGAAAAACTGTTTTTT. Translating gives CASSSRGREREKLFF. Full variable domain (remainder filled in from reference TRBV27 and TRBJ1-4): EAQVTQNPRYLITVTGKKLTVTCSQNMNHEYMSWYRQDPGLGLRQIYYSMNVEVTDKGDVPEGYKVSRKEKRNFPLILESPSPNQTSLYFCASSSRGREREKLFFGSGTQLSVL.

The chain is built from TRBV7-6 and TRBJ2-7; 11 nucleotides align to TRBD1. The germline gives CDR1 SGHVS, CDR2 FNYEAQ. This CDR3 contains 17 residues. J was trimmed by 3 bases and V by 4 bases; bases with no gene match: 11. The CDR3: CASSSSPPGQGVYEQYF. Written as DNA, the CDR3 is TGTGCCAGCAGCTCGTCGCCGCCGGGACAGGGGGTCTACGAGCAGTACTTC. Supplemented by reference TRBV7-6 and TRBJ2-7, the full variable domain reads GAGVSQSPRYKVTKRGQDVALRCDPISGHVSLYWYRQALGQGPEFLTYFNYEAQQDKSGLPNDRFSAERPEGSISTLTIQRTEQRDSAMYRCASSSSPPGQGVYEQYFGPGTRLTVT.